Below are 10 T cell receptor beta chains sequenced from a single sample in a study of blood T cell repertoires in COVID-19. Some clones are missing from TCRdb's copy, which holds only in-frame ones; the method was immunoSEQ multiplex PCR. The sample consists of 100,000 to 110,000 clones, around 85% of them appearing once. Sequenced material: peripheral blood. Every receptor here comes from a human donor in a cohort sampled during active COVID-19.

The chain links TRBV9 to TRBJ2-7; 7 nucleotides align to TRBD2. J was trimmed by 6 bases and V by 7 bases; bases with no gene match: 13. CDR1 and CDR2 from the germline V gene are SGDLS and YYNGEE. CDR3 length: 14 residues. CDR3 nucleotides: TGTGCCAGCGCCACCACGGGCGGGGGAAGCGAGCAGTACTTC. Translating gives CASATTGGGSEQYF.

This CDR3 reads CASSPQKSYNEQFF. CDR3 DNA sequence: TGTGCCAGCTCACCTCAAAAATCCTACAATGAGCAGTTCTTC. This chain uses TRBV18 with TRBJ2-1, with D uncertain. The CDR3 sequence is 14 residues long. V was pared by 3 bases and J by 1 base, with 7 bases between. Germline-derived CDR1 and CDR2 are KGHSH and LQKENI.

Here the CDR3 reads CASSLSGGSQETQYF. The CDR3 DNA is TGTGCCAGCAGTCTTAGCGGGGGGTCCCAAGAGACCCAGTACTTC. The V and J genes are TRBV11-2 and TRBJ2-5; 10 nucleotides agree with TRBD2. V lost 6 bases, J lost 1 base, and 5 bases stayed unmatched. The CDR3 loop spans 15 amino acids. Germline V gene data show CDR1 as SGHAT and CDR2 as FQNNGV.

This chain links TRBV6-2 or TRBV6-3 with TRBJ2-2, with TRBD2 as a possible D gene (7 bases). The ends were cut back, 6 bases at V and 4 bases at J, with 15 bases in the middle. CDR1 MNHEY and CDR2 SVGEGT come from the germline V gene. The CDR3 contains 15 residues. CDR3 loop: CASSETGRGTGELFF. For the CDR3, the DNA is TGTGCCAGCAGCGAAACAGGGAGGGGCACCGGGGAGCTGTTTTTT.

The rearrangement uses TRBV11-2 and TRBJ2-1, with 9 bases that match TRBD2. With V trimmed by 5 bases and J by 4 bases, 12 bases remained unmatched. Germline V CDR1 and CDR2: SGHAT, FQNNGV. The CDR3 totals 17 residues. Written as DNA, the CDR3 is TGTGCCAGCAGCCCTTCCCCCACTAGCGGGTTTTACAATGAGCAGTTCTTC. This sequence encodes CASSPSPTSGFYNEQFF.

The rearrangement joins TRBV30 to TRBJ1-2, with TRBD1 identical over 7 bases. The CDR3 sequence is 13 residues long. CDR1 is GTSNPN and CDR2 is SVGIG in the germline V gene (reference sequence). The V and J ends lost 3 bases and 2 bases, in that order; junction bases with no gene match: 3. The CDR3 nucleotides are TGTGCCTGGAGACGAGGGGGCAACTATGGCTACACCTTC. This translates into CAWRRGGNYGYTF. Variable domain in full (rest from reference TRBV30 and TRBJ1-2): SQTIHQWPATLVQPVGSPLSLECTVEGTSNPNLYWYRQAAGRGLQLLFYSVGIGQISSEVPQNLSASRPQDRQFILSSKKLLLSDSGFYLCAWRRGGNYGYTFGSGTRLTVV.

The genes are TRBV7-2 and TRBJ1-1, with D possibly matching TRBD1 (6 bases). The length of the CDR3 is 16 residues. Germline CDR1 and CDR2: SGHTA and FQGNSA. V was pared by 2 bases and J by 7 bases, with 20 bases between. Here the CDR3 reads CASSLRFSGARREAFF. DNA of the CDR3: TGTGCCAGCAGCTTAAGGTTTTCAGGGGCCCGTCGTGAAGCTTTCTTT.

The chain is built from TRBV10-2 and TRBJ2-7, with 12 bases identical to TRBD1. The CDR3 length is 16 residues. Germline V gene lookup returns CDR1 WSHSY and CDR2 SAAADI. V dropped 4 bases and J dropped 4; count of bases not matched to a gene: 8. The CDR3 DNA reads as TGCGCCAGCAGTGGAAAATGGGACAGGGGGCCATACGAGCAGTACTTC. Its protein is CASSGKWDRGPYEQYF.

The count of this clone is one. The chain employs TRBV11-2 and TRBJ2-2; D is possibly TRBD2 (5 bases). Trimming left V 2 bases short and J 1 base short, with 8 bases between. CDR3 length: 15 residues. Germline loops: CDR1 SGHAT, CDR2 FQNNGV. The CDR3 is CASSLLGGNTGELFF. The CDR3 nucleotides are TGTGCCAGCAGCTTACTAGGAGGGAACACCGGGGAGCTGTTTTTT.

This chain links TRBV6-1 with TRBJ1-4; D remains unclear. This CDR3 has 15 residues. V shed 2 bases and J shed 7 bases, with 14 bases lying between them. Germline CDR1 MNHNS, CDR2 SASEGT. CDR3: CASSELGSWGEKLFF. DNA of the CDR3: TGTGCCAGCAGTGAACTGGGGAGCTGGGGTGAAAAACTGTTTTTT.